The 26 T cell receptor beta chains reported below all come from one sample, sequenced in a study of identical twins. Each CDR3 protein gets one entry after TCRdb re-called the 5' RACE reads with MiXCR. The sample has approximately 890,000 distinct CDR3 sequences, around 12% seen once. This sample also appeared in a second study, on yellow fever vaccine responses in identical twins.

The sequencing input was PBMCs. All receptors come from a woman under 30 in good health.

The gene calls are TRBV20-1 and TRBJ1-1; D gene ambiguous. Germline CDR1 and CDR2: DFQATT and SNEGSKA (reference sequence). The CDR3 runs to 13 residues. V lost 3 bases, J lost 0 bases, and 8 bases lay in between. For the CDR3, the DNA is TGCAGTGCTAGGTTCCAGATGAACACTGAAGCTTTCTTT. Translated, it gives CSARFQMNTEAFF.

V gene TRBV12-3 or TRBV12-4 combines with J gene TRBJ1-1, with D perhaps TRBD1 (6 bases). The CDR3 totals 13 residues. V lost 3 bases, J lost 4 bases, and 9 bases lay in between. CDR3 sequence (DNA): TGTGCCAGCAGTTTCGGGGGCCCCACTGAAGCTTTCTTT. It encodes CASSFGGPTEAFF.

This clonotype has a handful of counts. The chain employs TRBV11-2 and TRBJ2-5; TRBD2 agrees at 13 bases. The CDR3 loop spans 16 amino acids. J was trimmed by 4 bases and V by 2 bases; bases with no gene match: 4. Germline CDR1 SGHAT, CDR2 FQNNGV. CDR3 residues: CASSLQLAGGRETQYF. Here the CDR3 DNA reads TGTGCCAGCAGCTTACAACTAGCGGGGGGGAGAGAGACCCAGTACTTC.

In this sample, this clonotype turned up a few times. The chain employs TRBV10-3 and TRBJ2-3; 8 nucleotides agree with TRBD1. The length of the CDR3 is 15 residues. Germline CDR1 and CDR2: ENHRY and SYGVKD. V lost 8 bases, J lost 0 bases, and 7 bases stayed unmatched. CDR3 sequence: CAIAGTGSSTDTQYF. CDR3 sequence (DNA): TGTGCCATCGCCGGGACAGGTAGTAGCACAGATACGCAGTATTTT.

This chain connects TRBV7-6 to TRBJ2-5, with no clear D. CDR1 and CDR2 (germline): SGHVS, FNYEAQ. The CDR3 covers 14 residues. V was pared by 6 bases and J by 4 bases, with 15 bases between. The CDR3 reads CASSFRLGRETQYF. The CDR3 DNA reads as TGTGCCAGCAGTTTCCGGTTGGGTCGAGAGACCCAGTACTTC.

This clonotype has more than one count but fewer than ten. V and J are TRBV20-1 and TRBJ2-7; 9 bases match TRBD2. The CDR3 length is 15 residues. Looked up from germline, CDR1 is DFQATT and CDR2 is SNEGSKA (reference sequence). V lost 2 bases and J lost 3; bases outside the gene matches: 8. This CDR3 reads CSARPIAGALYEQYF. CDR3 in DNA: TGCAGTGCTAGACCCATAGCGGGAGCCCTCTACGAGCAGTACTTC.

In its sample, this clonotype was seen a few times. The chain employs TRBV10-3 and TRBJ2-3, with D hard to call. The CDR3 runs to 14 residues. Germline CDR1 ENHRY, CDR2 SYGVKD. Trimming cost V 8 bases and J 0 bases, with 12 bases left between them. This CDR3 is CAIGPLSSTDTQYF. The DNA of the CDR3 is TGTGCCATCGGGCCTCTCTCTAGCACAGATACGCAGTATTTT.

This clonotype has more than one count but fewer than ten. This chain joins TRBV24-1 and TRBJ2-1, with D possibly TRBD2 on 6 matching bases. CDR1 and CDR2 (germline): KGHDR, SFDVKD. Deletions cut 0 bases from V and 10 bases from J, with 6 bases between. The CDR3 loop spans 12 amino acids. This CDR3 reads CATSDLGGEQFF. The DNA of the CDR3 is TGTGCCACCAGTGATTTGGGGGGGGAGCAGTTCTTC.

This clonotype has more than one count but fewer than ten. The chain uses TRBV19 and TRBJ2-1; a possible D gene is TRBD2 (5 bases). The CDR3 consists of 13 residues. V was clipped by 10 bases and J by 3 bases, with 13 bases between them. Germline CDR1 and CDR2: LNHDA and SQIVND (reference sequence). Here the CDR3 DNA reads TGTGCCACTACCGGAGGCATCTACAATGAGCAGTTCTTC. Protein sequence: CATTGGIYNEQFF.

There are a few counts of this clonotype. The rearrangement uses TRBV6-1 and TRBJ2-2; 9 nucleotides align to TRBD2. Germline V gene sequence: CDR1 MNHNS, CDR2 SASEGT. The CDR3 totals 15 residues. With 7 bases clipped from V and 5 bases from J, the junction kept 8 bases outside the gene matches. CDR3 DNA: TGTGCCAGCACGCCTTTAGCGGGAGAAACCGGGGAGCTGTTTTTT. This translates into CASTPLAGETGELFF.

The CDR3 loop is CASSLFAAQTQYF. CDR3 DNA sequence: TGTGCCAGCAGCTTATTCGCGGCGCAAACCCAGTACTTC. V usage is TRBV11-2 and J usage is TRBJ2-5; D is unresolved. Per the germline V gene, CDR1 is SGHAT and CDR2 is FQNNGV. This CDR3 is built from 13 residues. V was trimmed by 2 bases and J by 8 bases, leaving 12 bases between them.

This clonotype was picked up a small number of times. DNA for the CDR3: TGTGCCAGCAGTGAGGTATCGGCGGGAGGGAGCGGAGATACGCAGTATTTT. Encoded protein: CASSEVSAGGSGDTQYF. The chain combines TRBV28 with TRBJ2-3; 9 bases line up with TRBD2. CDR1 MDHEN and CDR2 SYDVKM come from the germline V gene. The junction had 14 bases not matched to a gene; V was cut back by 5 bases and J by 5 bases. This CDR3 contains 17 residues.

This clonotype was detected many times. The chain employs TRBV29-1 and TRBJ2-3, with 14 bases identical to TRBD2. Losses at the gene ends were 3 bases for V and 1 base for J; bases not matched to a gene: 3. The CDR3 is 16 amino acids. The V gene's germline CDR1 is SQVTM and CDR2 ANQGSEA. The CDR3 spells CSVDQGLAGGTDTQYF. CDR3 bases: TGCAGCGTTGACCAGGGACTAGCGGGGGGCACAGATACGCAGTATTTT.

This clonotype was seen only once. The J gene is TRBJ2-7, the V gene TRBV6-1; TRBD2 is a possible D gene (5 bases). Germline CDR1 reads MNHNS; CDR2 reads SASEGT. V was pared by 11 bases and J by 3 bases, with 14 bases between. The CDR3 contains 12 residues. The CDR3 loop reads CAGGGLGYEQYF. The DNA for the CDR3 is TGTGCCGGAGGCGGACTGGGCTACGAGCAGTACTTC.

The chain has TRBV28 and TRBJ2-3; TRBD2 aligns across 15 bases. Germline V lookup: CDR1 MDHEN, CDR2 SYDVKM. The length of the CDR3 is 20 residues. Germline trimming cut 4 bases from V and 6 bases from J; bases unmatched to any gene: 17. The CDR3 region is CASSSHGGGTSGGPLDTQYF. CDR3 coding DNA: TGTGCCAGCAGTTCCCATGGGGGTGGGACTAGCGGGGGGCCTCTTGATACGCAGTATTTT.

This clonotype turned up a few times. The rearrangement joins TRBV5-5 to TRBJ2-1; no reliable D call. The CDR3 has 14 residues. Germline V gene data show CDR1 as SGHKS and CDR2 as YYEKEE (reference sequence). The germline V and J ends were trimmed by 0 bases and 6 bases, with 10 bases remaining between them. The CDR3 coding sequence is TGTGCCAGCAGCTTGGTCTTTAGACCCAATGAGCAGTTCTTC. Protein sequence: CASSLVFRPNEQFF.

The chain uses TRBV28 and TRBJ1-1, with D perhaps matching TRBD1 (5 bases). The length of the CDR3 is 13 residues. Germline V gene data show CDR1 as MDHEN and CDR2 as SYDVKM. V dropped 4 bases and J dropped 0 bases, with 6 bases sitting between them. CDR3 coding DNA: TGTGCCAGCAGTTGGGACGTGAACACTGAAGCTTTCTTT. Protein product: CASSWDVNTEAFF.

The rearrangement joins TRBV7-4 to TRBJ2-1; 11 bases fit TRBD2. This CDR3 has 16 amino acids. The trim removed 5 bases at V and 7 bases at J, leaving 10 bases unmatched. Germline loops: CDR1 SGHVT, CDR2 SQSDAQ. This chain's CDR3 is CASSIGTSGAVNEQFF. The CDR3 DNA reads TGTGCCAGCAGCATAGGGACTAGCGGTGCGGTTAATGAGCAGTTCTTC.

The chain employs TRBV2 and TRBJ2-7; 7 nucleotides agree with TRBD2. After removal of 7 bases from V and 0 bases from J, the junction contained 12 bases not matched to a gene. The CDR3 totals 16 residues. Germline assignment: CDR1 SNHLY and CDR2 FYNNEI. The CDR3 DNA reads TGTGCCAGCATCAAGGTTCGGGAGGAAAGCTCCTACGAGCAGTACTTC. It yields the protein CASIKVREESSYEQYF.

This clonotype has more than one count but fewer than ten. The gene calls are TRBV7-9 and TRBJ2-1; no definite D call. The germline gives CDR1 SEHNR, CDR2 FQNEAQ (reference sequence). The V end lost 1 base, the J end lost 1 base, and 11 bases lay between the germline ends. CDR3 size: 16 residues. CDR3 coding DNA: TGTGCCAGCAGCTTAGTCGGTGGGTATTCCTACAATGAGCAGTTCTTC. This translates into CASSLVGGYSYNEQFF.

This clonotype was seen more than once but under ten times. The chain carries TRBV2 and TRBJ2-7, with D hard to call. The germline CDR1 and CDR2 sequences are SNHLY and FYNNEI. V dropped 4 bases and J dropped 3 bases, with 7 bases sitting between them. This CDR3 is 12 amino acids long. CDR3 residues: CASSGGNYEQYF. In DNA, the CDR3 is TGTGCCAGCAGTGGTGGGAACTACGAGCAGTACTTC.

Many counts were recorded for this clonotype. The CDR3 is CASCAGGCTEAFF. DNA for the CDR3: TGTGCCAGCTGTGCAGGGGGGTGCACTGAAGCTTTCTTT. J is TRBJ1-1 and V is TRBV7-9; the match to TRBD1 covers 7 bases. With V trimmed by 8 bases and J by 4 bases, 7 bases remained unmatched. Germline V gene sequence: CDR1 SEHNR, CDR2 FQNEAQ (reference sequence). There are 13 residues in the CDR3.

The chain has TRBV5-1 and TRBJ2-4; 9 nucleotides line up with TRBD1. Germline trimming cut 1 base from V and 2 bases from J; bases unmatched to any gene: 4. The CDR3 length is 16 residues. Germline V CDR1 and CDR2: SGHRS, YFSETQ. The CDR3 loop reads CASSLPGTGTKNIQYF. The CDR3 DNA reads TGCGCCAGCAGCTTGCCGGGGACAGGGACCAAAAACATTCAGTACTTC.

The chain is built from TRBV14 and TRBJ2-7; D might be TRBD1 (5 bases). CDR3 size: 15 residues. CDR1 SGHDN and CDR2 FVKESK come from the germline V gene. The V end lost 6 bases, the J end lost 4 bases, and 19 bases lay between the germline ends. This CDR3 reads CASRDRIANSYEQYF. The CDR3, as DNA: TGTGCCAGCAGAGACAGAATCGCCAACTCTTACGAGCAGTACTTC.

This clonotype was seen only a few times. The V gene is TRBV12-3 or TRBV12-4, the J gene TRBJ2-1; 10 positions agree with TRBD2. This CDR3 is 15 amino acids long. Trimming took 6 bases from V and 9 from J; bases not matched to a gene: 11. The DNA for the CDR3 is TGTGCCAGCAGGCCCAGCGGGAGGGCCTTCTTTGAGCAGTTCTTC. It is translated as CASRPSGRAFFEQFF.

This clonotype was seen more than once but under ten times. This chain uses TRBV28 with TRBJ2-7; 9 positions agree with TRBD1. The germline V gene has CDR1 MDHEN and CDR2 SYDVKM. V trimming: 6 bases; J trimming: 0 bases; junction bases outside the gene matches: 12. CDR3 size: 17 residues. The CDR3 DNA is TGTGCCAGCAGCTCCCCGGGACAGGGCCAGAGCTCCTACGAGCAGTACGTC. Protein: CASSSPGQGQSSYEQYV.